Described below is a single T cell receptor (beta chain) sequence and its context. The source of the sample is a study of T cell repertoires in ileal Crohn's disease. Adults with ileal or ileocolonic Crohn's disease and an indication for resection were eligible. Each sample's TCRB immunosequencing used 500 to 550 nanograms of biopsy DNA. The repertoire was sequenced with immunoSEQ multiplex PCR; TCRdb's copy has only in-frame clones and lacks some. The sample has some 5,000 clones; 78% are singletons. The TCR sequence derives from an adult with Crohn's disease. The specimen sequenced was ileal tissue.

CDR3 region: CASSRGMAVSTDTQYF. DNA for the CDR3: TGCGCCAGCAGCCGAGGAATGGCAGTGTCCACAGATACGCAGTATTTT. V and J are TRBV5-1 and TRBJ2-3, with no clear D. From germline, CDR1 is SGHRS and CDR2 YFSETQ. CDR3 length equals 16 residues. V dropped 4 bases and J dropped 2 bases, with 17 bases sitting between them.